The 17 T cell receptor beta chains in this list originate from one sample, sequenced in a study of blood T cell repertoires in COVID-19 (dated by TCRdb to the early 2020s). Receptor amplification or capture employed the immunoSEQ multiplex PCR assay. Entries here come from immuneACCESS through TCRdb and include only in-frame sequences with V and J called. Some clones fail to appear in such tables; in the studies checked, an unresolved V gene covers under half of the shortfall, and the cause of the remainder is unknown. The table for this sample lists some 400,000 clones; roughly 89% of them were counted only once. Around 1.7% of the sample is held by the ten biggest clonotypes. Material for sequencing was PBMCs or T cells enriched from blood (not recorded which). These receptors were taken from a woman younger than 45 who had recovered from COVID-19.

The V call is TRBV9, the J call TRBJ2-2, with 9 nucleotides matching TRBD1. The CDR3 runs to 17 residues. CDR1 is SGDLS, CDR2 YYNGEE, per germline. V lost 4 bases and J lost 2; bases outside the gene matches: 9. The CDR3 coding sequence is TGTGCCAGCAGCCCGTGGGACAGGGCCCCTAACACCGGGGAGCTGTTTTTT. This codes for CASSPWDRAPNTGELFF.

The chain employs TRBV4-1 and TRBJ2-7, with D perhaps TRBD2 (7 bases). The CDR3 contains 15 residues. Per the germline V gene, CDR1 is MGHRA and CDR2 is YSYEKL. Trimming removed 1 base at V and 4 bases at J, with 14 bases between. CDR3 DNA sequence: TGCGCCAGCAGCCAAGTCCAGGGGAGGGTGTACGAGCAGTACTTC. This sequence encodes CASSQVQGRVYEQYF.

The chain uses TRBV28 and TRBJ1-5; TRBD1 might be the D (6 bases). Looked up from germline, CDR1 is MDHEN and CDR2 is SYDVKM. The CDR3 totals 16 residues. The germline V and J ends were trimmed by 5 bases and 4 bases, with 18 bases remaining between them. The CDR3 DNA reads TGTGCCAGCAGTCCCAGGACAGAGGAGTTTAATCAGCCCCAGCATTTT. Translating gives CASSPRTEEFNQPQHF.

This clone was detected once. The V and J genes are TRBV10-3 and TRBJ1-3; TRBD1 is a possible D gene (5 bases). V was shortened by 4 bases and J by 2 bases, with 9 bases between the two germline ends. CDR3 size: 14 residues. Per germline, CDR1 ENHRY and CDR2 SYGVKD. This chain's CDR3 is CAISGEGPGNTIYF. The CDR3 coding sequence is TGTGCCATCAGTGGGGAGGGGCCTGGAAACACCATATATTTT.

V is TRBV15 and J is TRBJ2-7, with 8 bases fitting TRBD1. V shed 0 bases and J 2 bases; nucleotides not matched to a gene: 12. The CDR3 has 18 amino acids. Per the germline V gene, CDR1 is LNHNV and CDR2 is YYDKDF (reference sequence). CDR3 coding DNA: TGTGCCACCAGCAGAGATCTCGCCCGGGACAGGCAACCCTACGAGCAGTACTTC. It codes for CATSRDLARDRQPYEQYF.

The V call is TRBV5-4, the J call TRBJ1-2; tentatively, D is TRBD1 (5 bases). Between the trimmed V and J ends, which lost 0 bases and 4 bases, there was a span of 16 bases. The V gene's germline CDR1 is SGHNT and CDR2 YYREEE (reference sequence). CDR3 length: 16 residues. The CDR3 reads CASSLDNWTGGYGYTF. The CDR3 DNA is TGTGCCAGCAGCTTGGATAACTGGACGGGGGGCTATGGCTACACCTTC.

Note on this clone: Other DNA sequences within the sample encode an identical CDR3. The chain links TRBV6-5 to TRBJ1-2; D may be TRBD1 (5 bases). Per germline, CDR1 MNHEY and CDR2 SVGAGI. With 5 bases removed from V and 0 bases from J, the gap between germline ends came to 7 bases. The CDR3 sequence is 13 residues long. This chain's CDR3 is CASSRDSNYGYTF. The CDR3 bases are TGTGCCAGCAGTAGGGACTCTAACTATGGCTACACCTTC.

The chain joins TRBV30 to TRBJ2-7; 7 bases map to TRBD2. The V gene end was trimmed by 0 bases and the J gene end by 4 bases; junction bases not matched to a gene: 12. Germline V gene sequence: CDR1 GTSNPN, CDR2 SVGIG (reference sequence). CDR3 length equals 16 residues. CDR3 nucleotides: TGTGCCTGGAGTGTACTTCTCGGACTAGATAATTACGAGCAGTACTTC. Translating gives CAWSVLLGLDNYEQYF.

The chain uses TRBV27 and TRBJ2-7; 9 bases are a match to TRBD2. The length of the CDR3 is 15 residues. Germline trimming cut 2 bases from V and 0 bases from J; bases unmatched to any gene: 2. CDR1 MNHEY and CDR2 SMNVEV come from the germline V gene (reference sequence). CDR3: CASSLGLALSYEQYF. The CDR3 DNA sequence: TGTGCCAGCAGTTTAGGACTAGCGCTCTCCTACGAGCAGTACTTC.

The gene calls are TRBV5-1 and TRBJ2-3, with 8 bases identical to TRBD1. Losses at the gene ends were 3 bases for V and 0 bases for J; bases not matched to a gene: 6. Germline CDR1 is SGHRS and CDR2 is YFSETQ. The CDR3 consists of 16 residues. CDR3 nucleotides: TGCGCCAGCAGCTCTTGGACAGGGCTTAGCACAGATACGCAGTATTTT. Translated: CASSSWTGLSTDTQYF.

V gene TRBV2 combines with J gene TRBJ1-2; TRBD1 aligns across 8 bases. Trimming took 6 bases from V and 8 from J; bases not matched to a gene: 11. The CDR3 contains 14 residues. Germline-derived CDR1 and CDR2 are SNHLY and FYNNEI. The DNA for the CDR3 is TGTGCCAGCAGAAAAGAGACAGGGGTGAAAGGCTACACCTTC. This encodes CASRKETGVKGYTF.

In its sample, this clone was seen a few times. The chain links TRBV5-1 to TRBJ2-7, with TRBD2 identical over 9 bases. J lost 2 bases, V lost 6 bases, and 6 bases had no gene match. CDR1 SGHRS and CDR2 YFSETQ come from the germline V gene. The CDR3 is made up of 14 amino acids. CDR3 nucleotides: TGCGCCAGCAAGGCTAGCGGGGTTGCCTACGAGCAGTACTTC. Its translation is CASKASGVAYEQYF. The whole variable domain, filled in from reference TRBV5-1 and TRBJ2-7, reads KAGVTQTPRYLIKTRGQQVTLSCSPISGHRSVSWYQQTPGQGLQFLFEYFSETQRNKGNFPGRFSGRQFSNSRSEMNVSTLELGDSALYLCASKASGVAYEQYFGPGTRLTVT.

The chain carries TRBV6-2 or TRBV6-3 and TRBJ2-7; perhaps TRBD2 as D (6 bases). CDR3 length equals 14 residues. Germline V gene data show CDR1 as MNHEY and CDR2 as SVGEGT. The V and J ends lost 0 bases and 4 bases respectively, with 10 bases between them. The CDR3 nucleotides read TGTGCCAGCAGTTACTCTGGTGCGGGGTACGAGCAGTACTTC. Its translation is CASSYSGAGYEQYF.

The chain is built from TRBV19 and TRBJ1-4, with D perhaps TRBD1 (6 bases). Germline CDR1 and CDR2: LNHDA and SQIVND (reference sequence). The CDR3 spans 14 residues. The V end lost 5 bases, the J end lost 4 bases, and 11 bases lay between the germline ends. The CDR3 DNA sequence: TGTGCCAGTAGTGAGGACAGATTTAATGAAAAACTGTTTTTT. This sequence encodes CASSEDRFNEKLFF.

V gene TRBV7-3 combines with J gene TRBJ2-2, with TRBD1 matching over 8 bases. The CDR3 has 15 amino acids. CDR1 is SGHTA and CDR2 is FQGTGA in the germline V gene. V was clipped by 3 bases and J by 4 bases; unmatched bases: 4. CDR3: CASSFTTGATGELFF. DNA of the CDR3: TGTGCCAGCAGCTTTACGACAGGGGCCACCGGGGAGCTGTTTTTT.

A note on this clone: Other DNA sequences from this sample encode an identical CDR3 as well. The chain links TRBV5-1 to TRBJ1-5; possibly TRBD1 for D (6 bases). This CDR3 contains 14 residues. V was shortened by 0 bases and J by 3 bases, with 7 bases between the two germline ends. CDR1 is SGHRS and CDR2 is YFSETQ in the germline V gene. As DNA, the CDR3 is TGCGCCAGCAGCTTGGGACAGGCCAATCAGCCCCAGCATTTT. This sequence encodes CASSLGQANQPQHF.

A word on this clone: The same CDR3 also results from other DNA sequences found in this sample. The genes are TRBV6-5 and TRBJ1-5; 7 bases map to TRBD1. V was pared by 6 bases and J by 4 bases, with 6 bases of the junction left unmatched. Germline CDR1 MNHEY, CDR2 SVGAGI. The CDR3 runs 14 residues. The CDR3: CASSLGQSNQPQHF. The CDR3 nucleotides read TGTGCCAGCAGCCTGGGACAGTCGAATCAGCCCCAGCATTTT.